This is a list of T cell receptor beta chains from one sample in a study of human T cells and chemical hapten exposure. Each CDR3 protein is one row after TCRdb ran MiXCR on the RACE reads. The sample has about 39,000 distinct CDR3 sequences, roughly 13% seen once. The source material was whole blood, sampled in connection with sensitization to the hapten diphenylcyclopropenone (DPC). These receptors all stem from a woman in her thirties or forties with alopecia areata. Some clones in this sample may be carry-over from other donors' samples. CDR3s include the opening cysteine and the closing phenylalanine or tryptophan. The D gene is left open where the match is weak. Some rows mark clone size as missing; the rest say once, few, many or name a class of expanded clone.

v_call	clone_size	j_call	d_call	cdr3_aa	cdr3_nt
TRBV5-1	few	TRBJ2-1	NA	CASSLAGINYNEQFF	TGCGCCAGCAGCTTGGCCGGCATCAACTACAATGAGCAGTTCTTC
TRBV7-3	NA	TRBJ2-2	NA	CASSPQVTGELFF	TGTGCCAGCAGCCCACAGGTCACCGGGGAGCTGTTTTTT
TRBV29-1	many	TRBJ1-2	NA	CSVTAPPGVNGYTF	TGCAGCGTTACGGCTCCCCCAGGAGTCAATGGCTACACCTTC
TRBV30	many	TRBJ1-6	NA	CAWSVRDKNSPLHF	TGTGCCTGGAGTGTACGGGACAAAAATTCACCCCTCCACTTT
TRBV3-1	NA	TRBJ1-5	NA	CASSQADQPQHF	TGTGCCAGCAGCCAAGCAGACCAGCCCCAGCATTTT
TRBV3-1	few	TRBJ2-2	TRBD2	CASSQDQLAGGKTGELFF	TGTGCCAGCAGCCAAGATCAACTAGCGGGAGGAAAGACCGGGGAGCTGTTTTTT
TRBV5-6	NA	TRBJ2-5	NA	CASSFDTQETQYF	TGTGCCAGCAGCTTCGATACCCAAGAGACCCAGTACTTC
TRBV6-2/TRBV6-3	few	TRBJ1-5	TRBD1	CASRADRGSHYSNQPQHF	TGTGCCAGCAGAGCCGACAGGGGGTCGCATTATAGCAATCAGCCCCAGCATTTT
TRBV28	NA	TRBJ1-1	NA	CASSSGDYTEAFF	TGTGCCAGCAGCTCCGGCGACTACACTGAAGCTTTCTTT
TRBV29-1	few	TRBJ2-1	NA	CSARRGSYNEQFF	TGCAGCGCGCGGAGGGGCTCCTACAATGAGCAGTTCTTC
TRBV18	NA	TRBJ2-7	TRBD1	CASSPSPGTGGAGPGQYF	TGTGCCAGCTCACCCAGTCCCGGGACAGGGGGCGCAGGTCCCGGGCAGTACTTC
TRBV4-1	few	TRBJ1-6	NA	CASSQDPGLHF	TGCGCCAGCAGCCAAGATCCCGGCCTCCACTTT
TRBV29-1	NA	TRBJ1-2	NA	CSVFWVRYGYTF	TGCAGCGTTTTCTGGGTACGCTATGGCTACACCTTC
TRBV28	NA	TRBJ2-1	TRBD2	CASRLGLAGTYEQFF	TGTGCCAGCAGACTCGGGCTAGCGGGAACCTATGAGCAGTTCTTC
TRBV28	few	TRBJ2-4	NA	CASIGGLAKNIQYF	TGTGCCAGCATCGGCGGACTAGCCAAAAACATTCAGTACTTC
TRBV7-2	few	TRBJ1-6	NA	CASSLVQGGNSPLHF	TGTGCCAGCAGCTTAGTACAGGGAGGGAATTCACCCCTCCACTTT
TRBV27	few	TRBJ2-6	NA	CASSPRIAGANVLTF	TGTGCCAGCAGTCCTAGGATTGCTGGGGCCAACGTCCTGACTTTC
TRBV27	NA	TRBJ1-1	NA	CASSFLGQTTEAFF	TGTGCCAGCAGTTTTTTGGGGCAAACCACTGAAGCTTTCTTT
TRBV4-1	NA	TRBJ2-7	TRBD2	CASSPLAGTTYEQYF	TGCGCCAGCAGCCCGCTAGCGGGGACAACCTACGAGCAGTACTTC
TRBV5-1	few	TRBJ2-3	TRBD2	CASSLDSREGDTQYF	TGCGCCAGCAGTTTGGACAGCCGGGAGGGAGATACGCAGTATTTT
TRBV3-2	few	TRBJ1-1	NA	CASSQPGTGVKNTEAFF	TGTGCCAGCAGCCAGCCCGGGACAGGCGTAAAGAACACTGAAGCTTTCTTT
TRBV28	NA	TRBJ2-1	TRBD1	CASSETGTGLLQFF	TGTGCCAGCAGTGAAACCGGGACAGGACTATTGCAGTTCTTC
TRBV28	few	TRBJ1-2	NA	CASSFTAVDNYGYTF	TGTGCCAGCAGTTTCACTGCCGTTGATAACTATGGCTACACCTTC
TRBV30	few	TRBJ2-7	NA	CAWSVRVQYEQYF	TGTGCCTGGAGTGTCCGTGTCCAATACGAGCAGTACTTC
TRBV28	NA	TRBJ2-7	TRBD1	CASSGQVPYEQYF	TGTGCCAGCAGTGGACAGGTCCCCTACGAGCAGTACTTC
TRBV28	once	TRBJ2-5	NA	CASSTRTHPQETQYF	TGTGCCAGCAGTACCCGGACACATCCTCAAGAGACCCAGTACTTC
TRBV29-1	many	TRBJ2-7	NA	CSVELGAWEQYF	TGCAGCGTTGAACTGGGAGCTTGGGAGCAGTACTTC
TRBV5-1	NA	TRBJ2-1	NA	CASSLDGLPYNEQFF	TGCGCCAGCAGCCTGGACGGGTTGCCCTACAATGAGCAGTTCTTC